The present T cell receptor (beta chain) was sequenced within a study of T cell repertoires in chronic hepatitis B (dated by TCRdb to about 2019). With regard to this clone: Per-nucleotide qualities are absent, and no much larger clonotype sits a single base away.

Preparation of the library involved the immunoSEQ multiplex PCR assay. The immuneACCESS repertoire file appears here via TCRdb, limited to in-frame rearrangements. These files lack a portion of the clones; in checked studies, under half of the deficit traces to unresolved V genes, and the cause of the others is not known. In this sample's table one finds 87 clones. V sheds 6 bases and J sheds 7 bases, leaving 12 bases between their ends. The germline V gene provides CDR1 SNHLY and CDR2 FYNNEI. The CDR3, from cysteine to phenylalanine, totals 12 residues. Kept here is only the CDR3 DNA, which spans 36 bases and is read in frame from base 1.

The source material was HBV core (core195) epitope-specific CD8+ T cells from PBMCs. The chain couples TRBV2 to TRBJ1-1; the D gene is perhaps TRBD1, on 5 matching bases. The receptor comes from a human donor with chronic hepatitis B virus infection. The DNA sequence is given as TGTGCCAGCAGCTGGTGGGGCGGTGAAGCTTTCTTT. Its protein is CASSWWGGEAFF.